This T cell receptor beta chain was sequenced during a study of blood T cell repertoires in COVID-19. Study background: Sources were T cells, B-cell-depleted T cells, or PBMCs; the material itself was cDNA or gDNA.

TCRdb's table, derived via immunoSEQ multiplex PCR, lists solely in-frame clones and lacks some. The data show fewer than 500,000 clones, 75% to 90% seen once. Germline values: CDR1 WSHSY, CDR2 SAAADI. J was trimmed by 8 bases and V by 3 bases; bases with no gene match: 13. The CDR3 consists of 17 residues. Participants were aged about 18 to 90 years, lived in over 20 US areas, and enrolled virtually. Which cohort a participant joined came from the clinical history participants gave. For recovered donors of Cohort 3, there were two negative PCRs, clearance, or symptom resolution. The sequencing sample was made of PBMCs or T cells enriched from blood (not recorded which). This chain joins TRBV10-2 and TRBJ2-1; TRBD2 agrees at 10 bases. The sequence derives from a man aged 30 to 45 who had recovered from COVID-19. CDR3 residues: CASSDPPDASGSYEQFF. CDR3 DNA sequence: TGCGCCAGCAGTGACCCCCCAGACGCTAGCGGGAGTTATGAGCAGTTCTTC.